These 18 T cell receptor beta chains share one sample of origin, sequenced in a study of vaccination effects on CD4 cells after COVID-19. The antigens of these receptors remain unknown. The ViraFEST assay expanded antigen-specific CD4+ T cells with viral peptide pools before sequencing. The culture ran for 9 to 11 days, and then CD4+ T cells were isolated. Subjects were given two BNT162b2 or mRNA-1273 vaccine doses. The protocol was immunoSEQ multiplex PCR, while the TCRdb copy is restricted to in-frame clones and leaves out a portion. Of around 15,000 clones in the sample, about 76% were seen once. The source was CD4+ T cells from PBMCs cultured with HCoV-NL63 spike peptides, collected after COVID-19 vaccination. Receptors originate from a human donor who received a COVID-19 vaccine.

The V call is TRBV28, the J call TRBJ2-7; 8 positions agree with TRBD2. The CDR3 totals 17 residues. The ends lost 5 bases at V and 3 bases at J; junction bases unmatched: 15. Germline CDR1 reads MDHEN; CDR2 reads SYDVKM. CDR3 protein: CASSRLLAAAGLYEQYF. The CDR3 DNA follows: TGTGCCAGCAGTAGACTACTAGCGGCCGCCGGACTCTACGAGCAGTACTTC.

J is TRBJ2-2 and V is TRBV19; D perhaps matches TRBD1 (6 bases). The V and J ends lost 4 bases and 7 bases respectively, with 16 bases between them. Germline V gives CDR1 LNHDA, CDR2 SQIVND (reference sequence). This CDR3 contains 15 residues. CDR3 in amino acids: CASSTYRAGNGELFF. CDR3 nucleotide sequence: TGTGCCAGTAGTACCTACAGGGCCGGTAACGGGGAGCTGTTTTTT. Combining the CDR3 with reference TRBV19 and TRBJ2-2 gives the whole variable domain DGGITQSPKYLFRKEGQNVTLSCEQNLNHDAMYWYRQDPGQGLRLIYYSQIVNDFQKGDIAEGYSVSREKKESFPLTVTSAQKNPTAFYLCASSTYRAGNGELFFGEGSRLTVL.

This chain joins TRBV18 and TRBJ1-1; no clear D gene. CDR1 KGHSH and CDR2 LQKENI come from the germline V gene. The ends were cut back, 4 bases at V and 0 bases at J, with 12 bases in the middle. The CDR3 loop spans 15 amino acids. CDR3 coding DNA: TGTGCCAGCTCACTCCTAGGTAACATGAACACTGAAGCTTTCTTT. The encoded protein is CASSLLGNMNTEAFF.

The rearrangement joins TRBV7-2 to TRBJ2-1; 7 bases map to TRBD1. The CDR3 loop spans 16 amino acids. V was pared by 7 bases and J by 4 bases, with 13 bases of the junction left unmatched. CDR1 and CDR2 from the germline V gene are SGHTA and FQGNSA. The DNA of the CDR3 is TGTGCCAGCACCTCCGACAGGGCTCAGAGATACAATGAGCAGTTCTTC. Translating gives CASTSDRAQRYNEQFF.

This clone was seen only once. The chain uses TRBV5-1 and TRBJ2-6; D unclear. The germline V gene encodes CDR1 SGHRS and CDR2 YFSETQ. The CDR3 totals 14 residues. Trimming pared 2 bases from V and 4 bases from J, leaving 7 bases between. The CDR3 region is CASSLRSGANVLTF. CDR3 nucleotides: TGCGCCAGCAGCTTAAGGTCCGGGGCCAACGTCCTGACTTTC.

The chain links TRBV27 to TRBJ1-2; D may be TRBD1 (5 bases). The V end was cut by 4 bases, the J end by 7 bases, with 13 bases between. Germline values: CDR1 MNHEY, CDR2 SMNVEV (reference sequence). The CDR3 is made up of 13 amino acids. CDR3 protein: CASSSQGFGGYTF. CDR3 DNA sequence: TGTGCCAGCAGTTCTCAGGGTTTCGGTGGCTACACCTTC.

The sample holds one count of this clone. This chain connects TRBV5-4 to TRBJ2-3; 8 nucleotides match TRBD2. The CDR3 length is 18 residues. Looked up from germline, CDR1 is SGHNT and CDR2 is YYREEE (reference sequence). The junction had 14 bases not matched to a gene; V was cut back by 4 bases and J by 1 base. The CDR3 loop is CASSLKGVRGGRTDTQYF. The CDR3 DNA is TGTGCCAGCAGCCTTAAGGGGGTCCGGGGGGGTCGCACAGATACGCAGTATTTT.

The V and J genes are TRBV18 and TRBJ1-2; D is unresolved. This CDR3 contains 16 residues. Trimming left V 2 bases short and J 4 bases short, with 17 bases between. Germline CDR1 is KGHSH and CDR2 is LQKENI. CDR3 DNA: TGTGCCAGCTCACCATCTACGGGAGGCACTATCTATGGCTACACCTTC. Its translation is CASSPSTGGTIYGYTF.

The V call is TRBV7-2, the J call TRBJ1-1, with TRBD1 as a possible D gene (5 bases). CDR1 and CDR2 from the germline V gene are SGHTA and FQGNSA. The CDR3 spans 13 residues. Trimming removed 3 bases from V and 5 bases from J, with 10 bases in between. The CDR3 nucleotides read TGTGCCAGCAGCTTCCAGGGAGGGACTGAAGCTTTCTTT. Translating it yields CASSFQGGTEAFF.

The CDR3 sequence: CASSLAPVTGNSPLHF. CDR3 DNA: TGTGCCAGCAGCTTGGCCCCTGTTACCGGGAATTCACCCCTCCACTTT. The rearrangement uses TRBV5-5 and TRBJ1-6; D is ambiguous. The V gene lost 0 bases and the J gene lost 7 bases, with 14 bases spanning the gap. This CDR3 contains 16 residues. Germline V gives CDR1 SGHKS, CDR2 YYEKEE (reference sequence).

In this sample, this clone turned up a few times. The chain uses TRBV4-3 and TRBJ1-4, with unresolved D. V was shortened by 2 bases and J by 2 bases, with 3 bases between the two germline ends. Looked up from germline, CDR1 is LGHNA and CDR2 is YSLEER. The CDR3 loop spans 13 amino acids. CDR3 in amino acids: CASSQNTNEKLFF. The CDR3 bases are TGCGCCAGCAGCCAAAACACTAATGAAAAACTGTTTTTT.

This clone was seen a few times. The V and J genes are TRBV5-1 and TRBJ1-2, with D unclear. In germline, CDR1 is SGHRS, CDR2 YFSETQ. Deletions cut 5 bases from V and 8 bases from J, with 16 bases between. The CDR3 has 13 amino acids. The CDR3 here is CASRDVAGGGYTF. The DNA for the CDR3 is TGCGCCAGCAGGGACGTCGCTGGAGGCGGCTACACCTTC.

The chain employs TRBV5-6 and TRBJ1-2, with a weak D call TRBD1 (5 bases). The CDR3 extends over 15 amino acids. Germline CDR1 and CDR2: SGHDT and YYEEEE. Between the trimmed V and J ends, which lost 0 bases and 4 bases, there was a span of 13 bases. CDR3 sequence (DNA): TGTGCCAGCAGCTTGGAAGGGACGGACATCTATGGCTACACCTTC. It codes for CASSLEGTDIYGYTF.

The CDR3 DNA follows: TGTGCCAGCAGTTACTCGGACCGGACCCGCACCGGGGAGCTGTTTTTT. This translates into CASSYSDRTRTGELFF. The V and J genes are TRBV6-5 and TRBJ2-2; D unresolved. The CDR3 consists of 16 residues. CDR1 and CDR2 from the germline V gene are MNHEY and SVGAGI. The V end lost 0 bases, the J end lost 4 bases, and 12 bases lay between the germline ends.

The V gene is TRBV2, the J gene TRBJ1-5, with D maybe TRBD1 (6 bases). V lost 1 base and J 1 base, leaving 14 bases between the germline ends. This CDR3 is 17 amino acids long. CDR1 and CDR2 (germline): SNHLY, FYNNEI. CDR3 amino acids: CASSEGGGWRSNQPQHF. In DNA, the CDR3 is TGTGCCAGCAGTGAAGGAGGGGGGTGGCGGAGCAATCAGCCCCAGCATTTT.

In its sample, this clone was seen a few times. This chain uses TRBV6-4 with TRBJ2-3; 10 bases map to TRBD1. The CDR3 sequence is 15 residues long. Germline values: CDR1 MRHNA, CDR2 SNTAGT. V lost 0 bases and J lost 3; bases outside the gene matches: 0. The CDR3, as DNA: TGTGCCAGCAGTGACTCGGGACAGGGGACAGATACGCAGTATTTT. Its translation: CASSDSGQGTDTQYF.

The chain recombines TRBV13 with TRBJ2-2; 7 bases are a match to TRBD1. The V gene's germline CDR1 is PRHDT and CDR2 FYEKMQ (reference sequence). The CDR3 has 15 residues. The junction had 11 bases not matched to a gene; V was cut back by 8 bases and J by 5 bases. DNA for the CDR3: TGTGCCAGCTCAGAGCAGGGGGTAAGAACCGGGGAGCTGTTTTTT. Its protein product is CASSEQGVRTGELFF.

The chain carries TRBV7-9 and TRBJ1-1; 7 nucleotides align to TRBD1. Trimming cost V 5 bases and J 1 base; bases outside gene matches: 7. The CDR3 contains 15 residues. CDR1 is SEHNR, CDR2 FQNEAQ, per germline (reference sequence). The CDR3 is CASSTTGTANTEAFF. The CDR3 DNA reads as TGTGCCAGCAGCACCACCGGGACAGCGAACACTGAAGCTTTCTTT.